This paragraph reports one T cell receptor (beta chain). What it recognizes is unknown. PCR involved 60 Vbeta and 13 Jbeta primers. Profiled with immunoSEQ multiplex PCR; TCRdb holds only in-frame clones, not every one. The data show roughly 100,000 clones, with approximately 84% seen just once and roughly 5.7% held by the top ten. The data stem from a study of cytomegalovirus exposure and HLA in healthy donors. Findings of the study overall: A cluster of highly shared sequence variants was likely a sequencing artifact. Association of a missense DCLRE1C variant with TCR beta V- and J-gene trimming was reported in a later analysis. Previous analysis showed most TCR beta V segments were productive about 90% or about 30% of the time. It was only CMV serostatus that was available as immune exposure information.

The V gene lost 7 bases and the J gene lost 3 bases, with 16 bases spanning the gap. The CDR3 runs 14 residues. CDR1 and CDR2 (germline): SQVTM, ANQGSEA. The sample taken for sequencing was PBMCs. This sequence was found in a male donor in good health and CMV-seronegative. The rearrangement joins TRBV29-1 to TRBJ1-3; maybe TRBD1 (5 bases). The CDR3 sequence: CSGRSGGGGNTIYF. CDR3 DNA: TGCAGCGGGAGGTCGGGGGGAGGTGGAAACACCATATATTTT.